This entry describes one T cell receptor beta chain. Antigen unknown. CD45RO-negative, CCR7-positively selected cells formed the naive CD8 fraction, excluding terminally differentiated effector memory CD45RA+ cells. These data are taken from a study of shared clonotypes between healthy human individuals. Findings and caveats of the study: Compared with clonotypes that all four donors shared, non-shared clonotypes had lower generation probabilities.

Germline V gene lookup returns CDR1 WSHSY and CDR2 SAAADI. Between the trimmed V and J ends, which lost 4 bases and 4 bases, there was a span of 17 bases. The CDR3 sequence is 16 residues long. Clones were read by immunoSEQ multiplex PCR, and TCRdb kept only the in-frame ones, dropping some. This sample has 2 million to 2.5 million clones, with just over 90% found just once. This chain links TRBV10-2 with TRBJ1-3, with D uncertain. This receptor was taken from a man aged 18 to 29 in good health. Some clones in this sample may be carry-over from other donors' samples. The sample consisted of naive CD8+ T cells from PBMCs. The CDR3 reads CASSVYGEGRGNTIYF. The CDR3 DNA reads TGCGCCAGCAGTGTGTACGGGGAAGGGCGGGGAAACACCATATATTTT.